This entry lists 14 T cell receptor beta chains sequenced from one sample in a study of beta chain features in type 1 diabetes. For these TCRs, the target antigens are not known. All of the isolated RNA was reverse transcribed, so expressed TCRB transcripts were sequenced. Clones were read by immunoSEQ multiplex PCR, and TCRdb kept only the in-frame ones, dropping some. This sample has around 160,000 clones, with approximately 8.7% found just once. Study results and limitations: Type 1 diabetes patients showed a moderate but significant shortening of TCRB CDR3s in all four CD4+ subsets.

What was sequenced was central memory CD4+ T cells from blood. The receptors were sampled from a woman in her 30s with type 1 diabetes.

This clone was observed a handful of times. This chain uses TRBV19 with TRBJ2-4; 12 nucleotides line up with TRBD1. V was pared by 4 bases and J by 2 bases, with 12 bases of the junction left unmatched. The CDR3 has 19 amino acids. Germline V lookup: CDR1 LNHDA, CDR2 SQIVND (reference sequence). CDR3 region: CASSTLGQGASRSKNIQYF. For the CDR3, the DNA is TGTGCCAGTAGTACCTTGGGACAGGGGGCTAGCCGCTCCAAAAACATTCAGTACTTC.

In this sample, this clone turned up a few times. The V call is TRBV5-1, the J call TRBJ1-5; possible D gene TRBD1, 6 bases. V dropped 0 bases and J dropped 0 bases, with 7 bases sitting between them. This CDR3 has 15 amino acids. CDR1 is SGHRS and CDR2 is YFSETQ in the germline V gene. CDR3 in DNA: TGCGCCAGCAGCTTGGAAGGGGGTAGCAATCAGCCCCAGCATTTT. Encoded protein: CASSLEGGSNQPQHF.

This clone has a count of ten or more. V and J are TRBV9 and TRBJ2-1; D gene uncertain. Trimming removed 1 base at V and 9 bases at J, with 17 bases between. The CDR3 totals 15 residues. CDR1 is SGDLS and CDR2 is YYNGEE in the germline V gene. The DNA of the CDR3 is TGTGCCAGCAGCGTATCGCAAGAGACACTGGGTGAGCAGTTCTTC. Translated: CASSVSQETLGEQFF.

This clone was counted a few times. The rearrangement joins TRBV6-6 to TRBJ2-1; TRBD1 might be the D (6 bases). Trimming cost V 2 bases and J 9 bases, with 11 bases left between them. The germline gives CDR1 MNHNY, CDR2 SVGAGI (reference sequence). CDR3 length: 13 amino acids. The CDR3 DNA is TGTGCCAGCAGTTACGGACAGACCGGTGAGCAGTTCTTC. Its protein product is CASSYGQTGEQFF.

This clone was counted only a few times. Other DNA sequences in the sample encode the same CDR3. The CDR3 coding sequence is TGTGCCAGCTCACCACCCGGACAGGGGGCCTACGAGCAGTACTTC. It translates to CASSPPGQGAYEQYF. This rearrangement joins TRBV18 to TRBJ2-7; 10 nucleotides align to TRBD1. V trimming: 0 bases; J trimming: 2 bases; junction bases outside the gene matches: 1. Germline CDR1 KGHSH, CDR2 LQKENI. The CDR3 covers 15 residues.

CDR3 protein: CASSLEAGATEAFF. In nucleotides, the CDR3 is TGTGCCAGCAGCTTAGAGGCGGGGGCCACTGAAGCTTTCTTT. This chain connects TRBV11-2 to TRBJ1-1; tentative D call: TRBD1 (6 bases). The CDR3 spans 14 residues. The V gene's germline CDR1 is SGHAT and CDR2 FQNNGV. V was pared by 0 bases and J by 4 bases, with 9 bases between.

This clone was recorded a few times. The chain uses TRBV7-6 and TRBJ1-4; D unclear. V was pared by 3 bases and J by 8 bases, with 7 bases between. The CDR3 consists of 12 residues. Germline V lookup: CDR1 SGHVS, CDR2 FNYEAQ. CDR3 nucleotides: TGTGCCAGCAGCTTCGAGCGCGAAAAACTGTTTTTT. It is translated as CASSFEREKLFF.

This sequence joins TRBV11-3 and TRBJ2-1; 13 nucleotides align to TRBD2. The germline gives CDR1 SGHNT, CDR2 YENEEA. V lost 0 bases to trimming and J lost 9 bases; unmatched junction nucleotides: 5. This CDR3 has 16 residues. The DNA of the CDR3 is TGTGCCAGCAGCTTAGAAGGACTAGCGGGAGACGGTGAGCAGTTCTTC. Translating gives CASSLEGLAGDGEQFF. Drawing the rest from reference TRBV11-3 and TRBJ2-1, the complete variable domain is EAGVVQSPRYKIIEKKQPVAFWCNPISGHNTLYWYLQNLGQGPELLIRYENEEAVDDSQLPKDRFSAERLKGVDSTLKIQPAELGDSAVYLCASSLEGLAGDGEQFFGPGTRLTVL.

This CDR3 is CASSLSEPRGAQYF. CDR3 DNA sequence: TGTGCCAGCAGTTTATCGGAACCCCGGGGGGCCCAGTACTTC. The chain is built from TRBV27 and TRBJ2-5, with 7 bases matching TRBD2. V lost 0 bases and J lost 9; bases outside the gene matches: 7. The CDR3 covers 14 residues. Germline V gives CDR1 MNHEY, CDR2 SMNVEV (reference sequence).

This clone has just a few counts. The rearrangement joins TRBV7-2 to TRBJ1-2; 10 nucleotides agree with TRBD1. CDR3 length: 15 residues. Germline trimming cut 0 bases from V and 5 bases from J; bases unmatched to any gene: 3. Germline V gene lookup returns CDR1 SGHTA and CDR2 FQGNSA. The CDR3 sequence is CASSLALGQGYGYTF. The CDR3 DNA is TGTGCCAGCAGCTTAGCCCTGGGACAGGGGTATGGCTACACCTTC.

CDR3 in amino acids: CASSSWTGSGTEAFF. CDR3 nucleotides: TGCGCCAGCAGCTCTTGGACAGGGTCAGGCACTGAAGCTTTCTTT. The genes are TRBV5-1 and TRBJ1-1; 8 bases map to TRBD1. There are 15 residues in the CDR3. Germline lookup yields CDR1 SGHRS and CDR2 YFSETQ. V trimming: 3 bases; J trimming: 4 bases; junction bases outside the gene matches: 8.

This clone was observed a handful of times. This chain links TRBV27 with TRBJ1-3; D may be TRBD1 (6 bases). V shed 2 bases and J shed 3 bases, with 8 bases lying between them. The CDR3 loop spans 14 amino acids. The germline V gene has CDR1 MNHEY and CDR2 SMNVEV (reference sequence). The CDR3 nucleotides are TGTGCCAGCAGTTTAACAGGGTTTGGAAACACCATATATTTT. Amino acid sequence: CASSLTGFGNTIYF.

V and J are TRBV19 and TRBJ2-1; 8 nucleotides match TRBD2. Germline CDR1 is LNHDA and CDR2 is SQIVND (reference sequence). V shed 10 bases, J shed 3 bases, and the junction held 11 bases outside the gene matches. The CDR3 loop spans 15 amino acids. In nucleotides, the CDR3 is TGTGCCACCCTTGGGAGCGGGAGAGACTACAATGAGCAGTTCTTC. This codes for CATLGSGRDYNEQFF.

This clone has more than one count but fewer than ten. The J gene is TRBJ2-1, the V gene TRBV6-5; TRBD1 agrees at 7 bases. CDR3 length: 13 amino acids. CDR1 and CDR2 from the germline V gene are MNHEY and SVGAGI. V trimming: 7 bases; J trimming: 6 bases; junction bases outside the gene matches: 6. This CDR3 reads CASTRDSFNEQFF. DNA for the CDR3: TGTGCCAGCACTCGGGACAGCTTCAATGAGCAGTTCTTC.